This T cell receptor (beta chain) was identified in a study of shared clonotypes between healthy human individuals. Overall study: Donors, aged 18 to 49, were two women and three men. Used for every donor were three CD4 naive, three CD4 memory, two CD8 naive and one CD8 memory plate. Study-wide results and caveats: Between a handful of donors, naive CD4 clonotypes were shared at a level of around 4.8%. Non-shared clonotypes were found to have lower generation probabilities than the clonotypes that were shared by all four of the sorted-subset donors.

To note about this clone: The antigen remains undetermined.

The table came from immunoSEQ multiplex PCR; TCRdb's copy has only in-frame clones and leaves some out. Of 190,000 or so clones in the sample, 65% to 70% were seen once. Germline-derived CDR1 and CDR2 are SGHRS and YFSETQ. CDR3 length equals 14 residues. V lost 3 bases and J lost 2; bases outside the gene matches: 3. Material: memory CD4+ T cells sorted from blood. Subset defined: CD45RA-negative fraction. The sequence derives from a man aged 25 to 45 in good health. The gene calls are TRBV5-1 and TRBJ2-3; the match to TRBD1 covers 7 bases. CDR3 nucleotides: TGCGCCAGCAGCTCAGGGGGAGACACAGATACGCAGTATTTT. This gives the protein CASSSGGDTDTQYF.